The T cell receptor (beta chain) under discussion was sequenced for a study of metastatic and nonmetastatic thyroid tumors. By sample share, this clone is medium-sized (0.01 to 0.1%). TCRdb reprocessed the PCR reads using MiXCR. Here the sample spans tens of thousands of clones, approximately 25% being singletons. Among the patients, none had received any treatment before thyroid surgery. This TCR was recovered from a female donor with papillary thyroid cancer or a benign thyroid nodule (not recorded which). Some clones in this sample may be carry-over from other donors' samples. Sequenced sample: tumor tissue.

CDR3 amino acids: CASSESFGGYRGSSNTEAFF. In DNA form, the CDR3 reads TGTGCCAGCAGTGAAAGCTTTGGGGGGTACAGGGGGTCTTCGAACACTGAAGCTTTCTTT. The chain carries TRBV2 and TRBJ1-1; 8 bases line up with TRBD1. V dropped 2 bases and J dropped 1; count of bases not matched to a gene: 18. CDR1 SNHLY and CDR2 FYNNEI come from the germline V gene. The CDR3 is 20 amino acids.